These 13 T cell receptor beta chains were sequenced from one sample in a study of cytomegalovirus exposure and HLA in healthy donors. PCR used 60 Vbeta primers and 13 Jbeta primers. Clones were sequenced by immunoSEQ multiplex PCR, and TCRdb holds only the in-frame ones, with some missing. The sample has roughly 130,000 clones, 55% to 75% seen once. Sequencing was done on a sample of PBMCs. These receptor sequences come from a man under 40 in good health and CMV-seropositive.

This clone was counted only a few times. The genes are TRBV4-2 and TRBJ2-1, with 11 nucleotides matching TRBD2. The CDR3 is 16 residues long. Germline trimming cut 1 base from V and 3 bases from J; bases unmatched to any gene: 2. Germline values: CDR1 LGHNA, CDR2 YNFKEQ. CDR3 loop: CASSQVAGGFYNEQFF. The CDR3 nucleotides read TGTGCCAGCAGCCAAGTAGCGGGAGGGTTCTACAATGAGCAGTTCTTC.

This clone is a singleton in its sample. The V and J genes are TRBV28 and TRBJ2-5; TRBD2 might be the D (6 bases). V was pared by 8 bases and J by 3 bases, with 19 bases between. Germline-derived CDR1 and CDR2 are MDHEN and SYDVKM. This CDR3 contains 15 residues. CDR3 residues: CASPPPGLLKETQYF. CDR3 nucleotide sequence: TGTGCCAGCCCCCCTCCGGGACTTCTAAAAGAGACCCAGTACTTC.

This rearrangement joins TRBV30 to TRBJ1-5; 9 nucleotides match TRBD1. CDR1 and CDR2 from the germline V gene are GTSNPN and SVGIG (reference sequence). V lost 2 bases, J lost 5 bases, and 13 bases stayed unmatched. The CDR3 covers 17 residues. In nucleotides, the CDR3 is TGTGCCTGGAGTCCAACCACAGGGGGCCCTCGGTATCAGCCCCAGCATTTT. It encodes CAWSPTTGGPRYQPQHF.

V gene TRBV18 combines with J gene TRBJ1-5; 7 bases are a match to TRBD1. The CDR3 length is 17 residues. Germline lookup yields CDR1 KGHSH and CDR2 LQKENI. Unmatched junction bases numbered 10, after V lost 4 bases and J lost 1 base. The CDR3 here is CASSRDSPTESNQPQHF. The CDR3 bases are TGTGCCAGCTCACGGGACAGCCCGACTGAAAGCAATCAGCCCCAGCATTTT. Filled out from reference TRBV18 and TRBJ1-5, the complete variable domain reads NAGVMQNPRHLVRRRGQEARLRCSPMKGHSHVYWYRQLPEEGLKFMVYLQKENIIDESGMPKERFSAEFPKEGPSILRIQQVVRGDSAAYFCASSRDSPTESNQPQHFGDGTRLSIL.

The chain combines TRBV30 with TRBJ1-5; D perhaps matches TRBD1 (6 bases). V was clipped by 4 bases and J by 4 bases, with 20 bases between them. The CDR3 is 16 residues long. The germline CDR1 and CDR2 sequences are GTSNPN and SVGIG (reference sequence). The CDR3 coding sequence is TGTGCCTGGATTTATGCAAGGGGGGGGTGGAATCAGCCCCAGCATTTT. It is translated as CAWIYARGGWNQPQHF.

The chain uses TRBV2 and TRBJ2-5; possibly TRBD2 for D (6 bases). The length of the CDR3 is 13 residues. The V gene's germline CDR1 is SNHLY and CDR2 FYNNEI. The ends were cut back, 1 base at V and 4 bases at J, with 7 bases in the middle. Here the CDR3 reads CASSEVGGETQYF. DNA of the CDR3: TGTGCCAGCAGTGAAGTGGGGGGAGAGACCCAGTACTTC.

This chain links TRBV4-2 with TRBJ2-7; 7 positions agree with TRBD2. V lost 0 bases to trimming and J lost 6 bases; unmatched junction nucleotides: 8. Germline V lookup: CDR1 LGHNA, CDR2 YNFKEQ. CDR3 length: 15 residues. The CDR3 reads CASSQDILARGEQYF. The CDR3 DNA follows: TGTGCCAGCAGCCAAGATATACTAGCGAGGGGCGAGCAGTACTTC.

The sample holds one count of this clone. The chain carries TRBV14 and TRBJ2-1; TRBD1 agrees at 7 bases. Germline lookup yields CDR1 SGHDN and CDR2 FVKESK. The CDR3 spans 18 residues. V lost 3 bases, J lost 4 bases, and 15 bases stayed unmatched. Here the CDR3 DNA reads TGTGCCAGCAGCCACGGGACAGAACAACTCAGGACGTACAATGAGCAGTTCTTC. The encoded protein is CASSHGTEQLRTYNEQFF.

This chain links TRBV4-1 with TRBJ2-1; 7 bases map to TRBD1. Looked up from germline, CDR1 is MGHRA and CDR2 is YSYEKL. After removal of 4 bases from V and 7 bases from J, the junction contained 10 bases not matched to a gene. This CDR3 has 15 residues. The CDR3 DNA sequence: TGCGCCAGCAGCCCAGGGGGAGCTCGAGTAAATGAGCAGTTCTTC. This translates into CASSPGGARVNEQFF.

The genes are TRBV9 and TRBJ2-7; D perhaps matches TRBD1 (5 bases). Germline assignment: CDR1 SGDLS and CDR2 YYNGEE. The V gene lost 3 bases and the J gene lost 5 bases, with 21 bases spanning the gap. CDR3 length equals 16 residues. CDR3: CASSGAMGQGLDEQYF. DNA for the CDR3: TGTGCCAGCAGCGGAGCCATGGGGCAGGGTCTTGACGAGCAGTACTTC.

V and J are TRBV9 and TRBJ1-2; D is undetermined. Germline V gene data show CDR1 as SGDLS and CDR2 as YYNGEE. The V end lost 3 bases, the J end lost 8 bases, and 14 bases lay between the germline ends. CDR3 length equals 13 residues. The CDR3 loop is CASSAGKQFGYTF. DNA of the CDR3: TGTGCCAGCAGCGCCGGGAAACAATTCGGCTACACCTTC.

The gene calls are TRBV5-1 and TRBJ2-4, with D possibly being TRBD1 (6 bases). In germline, CDR1 is SGHRS, CDR2 YFSETQ. The CDR3 is made up of 15 amino acids. The ends were cut back, 7 bases at V and 5 bases at J, with 19 bases in the middle. Written as DNA, the CDR3 is TGCGCCAGCGCATTCAAAGACAGGATCCAAAACATTCAGTACTTC. Amino acid sequence: CASAFKDRIQNIQYF.

This clone was recorded only once. The genes are TRBV12-5 and TRBJ2-5, with 8 bases identical to TRBD2. CDR1 is LGHNT, CDR2 FRNRAP, per germline. The ends lost 3 bases at V and 5 bases at J; junction bases unmatched: 17. The CDR3 loop spans 18 amino acids. The CDR3 here is CASGFGRSSGAIGETQYF. The DNA for the CDR3 is TGTGCTAGTGGTTTCGGCCGGAGTAGCGGGGCCATCGGGGAGACCCAGTACTTC.